The 18 T cell receptor beta chains listed next were all sequenced from one sample in a study of blood T cell repertoires in COVID-19. TCRdb's copy holds only in-frame clones and misses some; the assay was immunoSEQ multiplex PCR. The sample shows about 190,000 clones, less than 90% of them seen only once. Sequencing was carried out using peripheral blood. The receptors here all came from a man younger than 45 with acute or convalescent COVID-19.

The genes are TRBV21-1 and TRBJ2-1; no check of the table's D call, TRBD1, against the DNA was made. TRBV21-1 is labeled a pseudogene. The CDR3 sequence is 19 residues long. CDR3 bases: TGTGCCAGCAGCAAAGAGAGACTTAACGCACAGGGGAAGTTCGATGAGCAGTTCTTC. It encodes CASSKERLNAQGKFDEQFF.

The chain combines TRBV19 with TRBJ2-2; possibly TRBD1 for D (6 bases). This CDR3 has 14 residues. Trimming pared 3 bases from V and 6 bases from J, leaving 11 bases between. Germline V CDR1 and CDR2: LNHDA, SQIVND (reference sequence). The CDR3: CASSIGQRAGELFF. In nucleotides, the CDR3 is TGTGCCAGTAGTATTGGACAGCGCGCCGGGGAGCTGTTTTTT. Full variable domain (missing parts from reference TRBV19 and TRBJ2-2): DGGITQSPKYLFRKEGQNVTLSCEQNLNHDAMYWYRQDPGQGLRLIYYSQIVNDFQKGDIAEGYSVSREKKESFPLTVTSAQKNPTAFYLCASSIGQRAGELFFGEGSRLTVL.

The chain combines TRBV2 with TRBJ1-5; a possible D gene is TRBD1 (5 bases). Germline-derived CDR1 and CDR2 are SNHLY and FYNNEI. V was cut by 4 bases and J by 7 bases, with 26 bases left in between. CDR3 size: 18 residues. The CDR3 spells CASSVRRGRGYLRQPQHF. CDR3 in DNA: TGTGCCAGCAGTGTTCGACGGGGCCGGGGGTATTTAAGACAGCCCCAGCATTTT.

The rearrangement joins TRBV11-2 to TRBJ2-2; 7 bases align to TRBD1. The length of the CDR3 is 16 residues. J gave up 1 base and V 3 bases, and 5 bases lay outside the gene matches. The germline CDR1 and CDR2 sequences are SGHAT and FQNNGV. CDR3 DNA: TGTGCCAGCAGCTTTGCAGGACAGGTGAACACCGGGGAGCTGTTTTTT. Amino acids: CASSFAGQVNTGELFF.

V usage is TRBV9 and J usage is TRBJ1-6; 10 bases agree with TRBD1. This CDR3 region has 19 residues. The ends lost 0 bases at V and 1 base at J; junction bases unmatched: 7. The germline V gene has CDR1 SGDLS and CDR2 YYNGEE. CDR3 DNA sequence: TGTGCCAGCAGCGTAGACGGGACAGGGGATAGGTCCTATAATTCACCCCTCCACTTT. It codes for CASSVDGTGDRSYNSPLHF.

V and J are TRBV5-1 and TRBJ1-4; weak D call: TRBD1 (6 bases). From germline, CDR1 is SGHRS and CDR2 YFSETQ. The CDR3 has 15 amino acids. Trimming took 4 bases from V and 4 from J, leaving 14 bases between them. CDR3 sequence: CASSPGPQGNEKLFF. The CDR3 DNA sequence: TGCGCCAGCAGCCCGGGTCCACAGGGTAATGAAAAACTGTTTTTT. Full variable domain (missing parts from reference TRBV5-1 and TRBJ1-4): KAGVTQTPRYLIKTRGQQVTLSCSPISGHRSVSWYQQTPGQGLQFLFEYFSETQRNKGNFPGRFSGRQFSNSRSEMNVSTLELGDSALYLCASSPGPQGNEKLFFGSGTQLSVL.

Comments on this clone: One end of the junction varies from germline; a read error may be responsible. This chain joins TRBV10-2 and TRBJ2-7; maybe TRBD2 (6 bases). The V gene's germline CDR1 is WSHSY and CDR2 SAAADI. The CDR3 has 13 amino acids. CDR3 amino acids: CASYQIGTAQSRF. CDR3 coding DNA: TGCGCCAGCTACCAAATCGGGACTGCGCAGTCGAGGTTC.

The chain recombines TRBV28 with TRBJ1-4; D possibly corresponds to TRBD1 (6 bases). V lost 2 bases and J 8 bases, leaving 18 bases between the germline ends. CDR1 is MDHEN, CDR2 SYDVKM, per germline. The CDR3 runs to 16 residues. CDR3 loop: CASSLLSGASREKLFF. The CDR3 region has the DNA TGTGCCAGCAGTTTACTCTCAGGGGCTTCTAGGGAAAAACTGTTTTTT.

This sequence joins TRBV5-1 and TRBJ2-7; 10 nucleotides agree with TRBD2. Per germline, CDR1 SGHRS and CDR2 YFSETQ. With V trimmed by 5 bases and J by 6 bases, 20 bases remained unmatched. CDR3 size: 18 residues. CDR3 nucleotides: TGCGCCAGCAGTGAACAATCCATAGCGGGGGGCAGTAGTTTCGAGCAGTACTTC. Its protein is CASSEQSIAGGSSFEQYF.

In the case of this clone: Relative to the germline gene, one junction end is altered; a read error may explain this. The rearrangement uses TRBV2 and TRBJ2-1; 10 bases are a match to TRBD2. There are 16 residues in the CDR3. Germline V gene sequence: CDR1 SNHLY, CDR2 FYNNEI. This chain's CDR3 is CASSESGGGLYNKQFF. The CDR3 DNA reads TGTGCCAGCAGTGAAAGCGGGGGGGGCCTTTACAATAAGCAGTTCTTC.

The genes are TRBV12-3 or TRBV12-4 and TRBJ2-7; D is perhaps TRBD2 (5 bases). The CDR3 contains 12 residues. V was clipped by 5 bases and J by 6 bases, with 11 bases between them. The CDR3 here is CASSGGFVEQYF. DNA of the CDR3: TGTGCCAGCAGTGGCGGGTTCGTCGAGCAGTACTTC.

This clone was detected a few times. The rearrangement joins TRBV6-6 to TRBJ1-2, with 9 bases identical to TRBD1. Trimming took 6 bases from V and 6 from J; bases not matched to a gene: 11. Germline V gene lookup returns CDR1 MNHNY and CDR2 SVGAGI (reference sequence). The CDR3 totals 15 residues. CDR3 coding DNA: TGTGCCAGCAGCCAACAGGGGGCGAAAGGAAATGGCTACACCTTC. The encoded protein is CASSQQGAKGNGYTF.

This clone was counted once. The chain employs TRBV2 and TRBJ1-2; 7 nucleotides align to TRBD1. V trimming: 8 bases; J trimming: 7 bases; junction bases outside the gene matches: 10. This CDR3 is built from 13 residues. Germline CDR1 reads SNHLY; CDR2 reads FYNNEI. The chain's CDR3 is CASPKEGASGYTF. CDR3 nucleotide sequence: TGTGCCAGCCCCAAGGAGGGGGCATCTGGCTACACCTTC.

The chain uses TRBV4-1 and TRBJ2-5; D is possibly TRBD1 (5 bases). With 1 base removed from V and 2 bases from J, the gap between germline ends came to 8 bases. This CDR3 has 14 residues. The germline CDR1 and CDR2 sequences are MGHRA and YSYEKL. This chain's CDR3 is CASSQGRQQETQYF. The CDR3 DNA reads TGCGCCAGCAGCCAAGGTAGACAGCAAGAGACCCAGTACTTC.

The chain recombines TRBV29-1 with TRBJ2-1, with 9 bases aligning to TRBD1. Germline trimming cut 6 bases from V and 8 bases from J; bases unmatched to any gene: 11. The germline gives CDR1 SQVTM, CDR2 ANQGSEA. The CDR3 contains 14 residues. In nucleotides, the CDR3 is TGCAGCGTGAGGGCCCGGGACAGGGACCATGAGCAGTTCTTC. Its translation is CSVRARDRDHEQFF.

The gene calls are TRBV30 and TRBJ2-2, with D perhaps matching TRBD2 (6 bases). V lost 6 bases, J lost 4 bases, and 27 bases lay in between. Per the germline V gene, CDR1 is GTSNPN and CDR2 is SVGIG (reference sequence). The CDR3 consists of 18 residues. The CDR3 protein is CACRDFSRRRSRTGELFF. CDR3 coding DNA: TGTGCCTGCAGGGACTTTTCCAGGAGGAGGAGTCGCACCGGGGAGCTGTTTTTT.

This rearrangement joins TRBV30 to TRBJ1-5; no reliable D call. This CDR3 has 13 residues. Germline CDR1 is GTSNPN and CDR2 is SVGIG (reference sequence). With 0 bases removed from V and 7 bases from J, the gap between germline ends came to 10 bases. The CDR3 spells CAWSVRSQQPQHF. DNA of the CDR3: TGTGCCTGGAGTGTCCGGAGCCAACAGCCCCAGCATTTT. Using reference TRBV30 and TRBJ1-5 for the parts outside the CDR3, the full variable domain is SQTIHQWPATLVQPVGSPLSLECTVEGTSNPNLYWYRQAAGRGLQLLFYSVGIGQISSEVPQNLSASRPQDRQFILSSKKLLLSDSGFYLCAWSVRSQQPQHFGDGTRLSIL.

The rearrangement links TRBV28 to TRBJ1-5; 8 bases align to TRBD1. Germline CDR1 and CDR2: MDHEN and SYDVKM. The CDR3 runs to 12 residues. V gave up 10 bases and J gave up 7 bases; unmatched junction bases: 6. Here the CDR3 DNA reads TGTGCCACCCGACCAGGGGGCCAGCCCCAGCATTTT. Protein: CATRPGGQPQHF.